This is a list of T cell receptor beta chains from one sample in a study of T-cell memory formation after mild COVID-19. MiXCR was run by TCRdb on the 5' RACE reads, yielding one entry per CDR3 protein. The sample has about 400,000 distinct CDR3 sequences; about 20% are singletons. The sequenced material came from PBMCs or a T cell subset sorted from them (not recorded which). The receptors come from a man in his late teens or twenties who had mild COVID-19 (a few samples of this study predate the infection). Cell type and time point are not known. CDR3s include the opening cysteine and the closing phenylalanine or tryptophan. Each record gives: V gene, CDR3 protein.

v_gene: TRBV13; CDR3aa: CASSLGWVGQETQYF
v_gene: TRBV6-6; CDR3aa: CASNRMGDTQYF
v_gene: TRBV12-3/TRBV12-4; CDR3aa: CASRKELAGEETQYF
v_gene: TRBV7-2; CDR3aa: CASSLTRENYGYTF
v_gene: TRBV30; CDR3aa: CAWSVAGIDTQYF
v_gene: TRBV11-2; CDR3aa: CASSKNRGSSYNSPLHF
v_gene: TRBV12-3/TRBV12-4; CDR3aa: CASSWGQGVQPQHF
v_gene: TRBV5-5; CDR3aa: CASSGEGNGEKLFF
v_gene: TRBV6-5; CDR3aa: CASGGAAPNGYTF
v_gene: TRBV7-9; CDR3aa: CASSNGQKGFSTDTQYF
v_gene: TRBV30; CDR3aa: CAWSGGRGSYNEQFF
v_gene: TRBV29-1; CDR3aa: CSVTGGPSPNTEAFF
v_gene: TRBV12-3/TRBV12-4; CDR3aa: CASRRPGSNTDTQYF
v_gene: TRBV29-1; CDR3aa: CSVEVAGYYEQYF
v_gene: TRBV7-2; CDR3aa: CASSEGPGRANVLTF
v_gene: TRBV20-1; CDR3aa: CSASGTAYNEQFF
v_gene: TRBV12-3/TRBV12-4; CDR3aa: CASSLEGGVAKNIQYF
v_gene: TRBV15; CDR3aa: CATSFQGGGALHF
v_gene: TRBV10-3; CDR3aa: CAISERERGYTF
v_gene: TRBV11-2; CDR3aa: CASTDRNTEAFF
v_gene: TRBV5-1; CDR3aa: CASSPGGSAKNIQYF
v_gene: TRBV4-1; CDR3aa: CASSPEGGHSNQPQHF
v_gene: TRBV20-1; CDR3aa: CSVGPHQPQHF
v_gene: TRBV29-1; CDR3aa: CSVHGGAGANVLTF
v_gene: TRBV30; CDR3aa: CAWSHPTGQETQYF
v_gene: TRBV25-1; CDR3aa: CASSAGAYYGYTF
v_gene: TRBV5-1; CDR3aa: CASSLVAGINEQFF
v_gene: TRBV2; CDR3aa: CASRGGGDSYNEQFF
v_gene: TRBV29-1; CDR3aa: CSVPITGELFF
v_gene: TRBV7-9; CDR3aa: CASRAGSWGLPNEQYF
v_gene: TRBV6-5; CDR3aa: CASRPPGTGELFF
v_gene: TRBV6-1; CDR3aa: CASSDRGRGSFFWANVLTF
v_gene: TRBV7-8; CDR3aa: CASSPSPIGGGYTF
v_gene: TRBV3-1; CDR3aa: CASSQGAAQETQYF
v_gene: TRBV15; CDR3aa: CATSERGNQPQHF
v_gene: TRBV6-1; CDR3aa: CASINTGTSQFF
v_gene: TRBV7-9; CDR3aa: CASSPSGFKHRANYGYTF
v_gene: TRBV6-5; CDR3aa: CASSYTGEAYNSPLHF
v_gene: TRBV5-1; CDR3aa: CASSGGLVEEQYF
v_gene: TRBV20-1; CDR3aa: CSARVASGGANEQFF
v_gene: TRBV3-1; CDR3aa: CASSAIGTGDTIYF
v_gene: TRBV20-1; CDR3aa: CSATDRSSNQPQHF
v_gene: TRBV10-3; CDR3aa: CAISATSRTNTGELFF
v_gene: TRBV6-2/TRBV6-3; CDR3aa: CASAESSYNEQFF
v_gene: TRBV9; CDR3aa: CASSTLAGGSYNEQFF
v_gene: TRBV18; CDR3aa: CASSPRASRSGQGNMNTEAFF
v_gene: TRBV4-1; CDR3aa: CASSQADRAGAFF
v_gene: TRBV3-1; CDR3aa: CASSLQQSSYEQYF
v_gene: TRBV18; CDR3aa: CASSPRDLETQYF
v_gene: TRBV7-9; CDR3aa: CASSFDRGLEKLFF
v_gene: TRBV12-3/TRBV12-4; CDR3aa: CASSLGGSGQYF
v_gene: TRBV7-9; CDR3aa: CASSSIYPTGESSF
v_gene: TRBV7-9; CDR3aa: CASSGTSGGAVTDTQYF